This TCR beta chain was sequenced during a study of blood T cell repertoires in COVID-19. This CDR3 contains 12 residues. The V gene lost 7 bases and the J gene lost 8 bases, with 12 bases spanning the gap. Per the germline V gene, CDR1 is ENHRY and CDR2 is SYGVKD. Produced via immunoSEQ multiplex PCR; TCRdb's table is partial and in-frame only. The sample shows 95,000 or so clones, more than 80% of them seen only once. This sequence was found in a human donor in a cohort sampled during active COVID-19. What was sequenced was peripheral blood. The gene calls are TRBV10-3 and TRBJ2-1, with D perhaps TRBD1 (5 bases). CDR3 region: CAINQGRHEQFF. In DNA form, the CDR3 reads TGTGCCATCAACCAGGGCCGGCATGAGCAGTTCTTC.